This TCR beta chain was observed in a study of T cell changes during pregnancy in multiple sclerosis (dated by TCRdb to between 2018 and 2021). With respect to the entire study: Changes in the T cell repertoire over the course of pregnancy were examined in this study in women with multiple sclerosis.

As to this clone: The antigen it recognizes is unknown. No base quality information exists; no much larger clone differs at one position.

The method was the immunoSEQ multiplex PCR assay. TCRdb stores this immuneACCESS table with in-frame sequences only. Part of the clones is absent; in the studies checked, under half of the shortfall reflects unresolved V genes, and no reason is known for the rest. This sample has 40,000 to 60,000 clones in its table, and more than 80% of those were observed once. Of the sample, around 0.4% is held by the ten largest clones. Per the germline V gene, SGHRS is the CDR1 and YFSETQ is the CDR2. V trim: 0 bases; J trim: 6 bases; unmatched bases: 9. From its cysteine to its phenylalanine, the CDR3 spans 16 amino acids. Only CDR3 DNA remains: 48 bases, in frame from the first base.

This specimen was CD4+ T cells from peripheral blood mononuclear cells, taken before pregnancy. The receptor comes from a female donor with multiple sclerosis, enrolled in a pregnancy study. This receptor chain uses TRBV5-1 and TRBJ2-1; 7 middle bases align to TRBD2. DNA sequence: TGCGCCAGCAGCTTGGCCGCGGGAGTAGGACCCAATGAGCAGTTCTTC. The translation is CASSLAAGVGPNEQFF.